This T cell receptor (beta chain) was sequenced during a study of CD8+ T cells in alopecia areata. This CDR3 has 14 residues. The germline V gene has CDR1 LNHNV and CDR2 YYDKDF (reference sequence). V was trimmed by 5 bases and J by 1 base, leaving 11 bases between them. TCR sequencing used cDNA made by reverse transcription of extracted RNA. Using immunoSEQ multiplex PCR, the repertoire was profiled, and TCRdb retains in-frame clones only, with some absent. Of some 150,000 clones in the sample, around four fifths were seen once. The sample's treatment: oral pan-JAK inhibitor, 5-10 mg twice daily. Alopecia areata patients gave lesional scalp punch biopsies and peripheral blood samples. Sorting of PBMCs yielded the CD4+ and CD8+ T cells. Study results and limitations: Among the 100 top clones, expanded CD8+ clones, like scalp clonality, were significantly decreased by tofacitinib. Normal scalp showed lower clonality than lesional scalp, especially alopecia totalis/universalis.

This clone was seen a single time. Antigen unknown. The rearrangement joins TRBV15 to TRBJ1-1; D perhaps matches TRBD1 (5 bases). This clonotype was sampled from a human donor with alopecia areata. Sequencing used CD8+ T cells sorted from blood, obtained at week 4, from a patient treated with tofacitinib. The CDR3 reads CATSPHQGNTEAFF. The CDR3, as DNA: TGTGCCACCAGCCCCCACCAGGGGAACACTGAAGCTTTCTTT.